The clone carrying this T cell receptor (beta chain) was observed a handful of times. Its antigen is as yet unknown. This entry comes from a study of CD8 T cells in ankylosing spondylitis. Study observations and caveats: Reports of some motif variants in reactive arthritis synovial fluid and blood predate this one.

CDR1 and CDR2 from the germline V gene are GTSNPN and SVGIG (reference sequence). This CDR3 has 17 amino acids. With 2 bases removed from V and 0 bases from J, the gap between germline ends came to 17 bases. TCRdb passed the 5' RACE reads through MiXCR, listing each CDR3 protein once. The repertoire holds approximately 210,000 distinct CDR3 sequences, with 9.5% to 15% as singletons. The sequence derives from a male donor with ankylosing spondylitis or in good health (not recorded which). Specimen: blood, either unsorted or a sorted T cell fraction (not recorded which). This sequence joins TRBV30 and TRBJ2-4; D is unresolved. DNA of the CDR3: TGTGCCTGGAGTCCTTGGAGACAACACCTAGCCAAAAACATTCAGTACTTC. Its translation is CAWSPWRQHLAKNIQYF.